There are a few counts of the clone carrying this T cell receptor beta chain. The antigen is unknown. Combining a sample-barcoded 5' primer with a J-beta primer mix, a second PCR ran for about 7 to 11 cycles. TCRdb ran MiXCR on the 5' RACE reads and lists one entry per CDR3 protein. Here the sample spans about 1,000,000 distinct CDR3 sequences, under 45% being singletons. This sample is drawn from a study of blood T cells in healthy people across ages. Study-wide points: Roughly linear age-related decline in beta diversity appeared, significant by age approximately 43.

Germline loops: CDR1 LNHNV, CDR2 YYDKDF (reference sequence). Losses at the gene ends were 10 bases for V and 4 bases for J; bases not matched to a gene: 4. The CDR3 extends over 12 amino acids. Roughly 10 milliliters of peripheral blood were drawn from each donor into EDTA-treated tubes. Every sample yielded at least 7 million isolated PBMCs. The clonotype originates from an older woman in good health. The sequencing input was blood. The genes are TRBV15 and TRBJ2-5; 9 bases are shared with TRBD1. CDR3 DNA sequence: TGTGCCAGCGGACAGGGGACAGAGACCCAGTACTTC. This translates into CASGQGTETQYF.